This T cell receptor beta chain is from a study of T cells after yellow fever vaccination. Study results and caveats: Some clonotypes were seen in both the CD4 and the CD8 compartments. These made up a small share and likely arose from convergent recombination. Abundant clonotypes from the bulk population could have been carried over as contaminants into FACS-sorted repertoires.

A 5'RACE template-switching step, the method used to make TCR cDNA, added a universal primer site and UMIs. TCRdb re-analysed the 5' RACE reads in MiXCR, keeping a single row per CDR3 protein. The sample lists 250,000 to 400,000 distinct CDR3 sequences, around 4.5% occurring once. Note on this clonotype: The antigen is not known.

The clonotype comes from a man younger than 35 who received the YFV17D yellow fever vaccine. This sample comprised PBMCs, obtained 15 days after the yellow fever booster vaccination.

The CDR3 reads CASSQPGRGNSPLHF. In nucleotides, the CDR3 is TGTGCCAGCAGCCAACCGGGACGGGGGAATTCACCCCTCCACTTT. This rearrangement joins TRBV5-4 to TRBJ1-6; tentatively, D is TRBD1 (5 bases). This CDR3 contains 15 residues. Trimming shortened V by 4 bases and J by 7 bases, and 15 bases separated the two germline ends. Germline V lookup: CDR1 SGHNT, CDR2 YYREEE (reference sequence).